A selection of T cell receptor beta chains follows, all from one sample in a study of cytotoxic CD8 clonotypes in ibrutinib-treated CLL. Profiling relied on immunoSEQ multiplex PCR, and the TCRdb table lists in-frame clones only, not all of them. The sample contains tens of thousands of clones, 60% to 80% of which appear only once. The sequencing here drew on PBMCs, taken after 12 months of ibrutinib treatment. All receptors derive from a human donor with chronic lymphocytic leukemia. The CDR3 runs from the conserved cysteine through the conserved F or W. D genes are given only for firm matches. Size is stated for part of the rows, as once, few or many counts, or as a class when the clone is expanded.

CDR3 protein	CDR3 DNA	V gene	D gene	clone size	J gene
CASSLQLDLGTDTQYF	TGCGCCAGCAGCTTGCAACTAGACTTGGGCACAGATACGCAGTATTTT	TRBV5-1	.	.	TRBJ2-3
CASSLFPARGGYTF	TGTGCCAGCAGTTTATTCCCCGCCAGAGGGGGCTACACCTTC	TRBV28	.	.	TRBJ1-2
CASSLIQGAHNEQFF	TGTGCCAGCAGCTTAATACAGGGGGCGCACAATGAGCAGTTCTTC	TRBV7-3	TRBD1	few	TRBJ2-1
CASSLVAGGPTDTQYF	TGTGCCAGCAGCTTGGTAGCGGGGGGCCCAACAGATACGCAGTATTTT	TRBV5-4	TRBD2	.	TRBJ2-3
CASSVGGVSNEKLFF	TGCGCCAGCAGCGTTGGCGGGGTGTCTAATGAAAAACTGTTTTTT	TRBV5-1	.	.	TRBJ1-4
CASSLSTGGGEAFF	TGTGCCAGCAGCTTATCGACGGGGGGAGGTGAAGCTTTCTTT	TRBV7-3	.	.	TRBJ1-1
CASSIGREWEKLFF	TGTGCCAGTAGTATTGGCAGGGAATGGGAAAAACTGTTTTTT	TRBV19	.	.	TRBJ1-4
CASSFRPTGSSGNTIYF	TGCGCCAGCAGCTTCCGGCCCACAGGGAGCTCTGGAAACACCATATATTTT	TRBV5-1	.	.	TRBJ1-3
CASSSTGGSGNTIYF	TGCGCCAGCAGCTCCACAGGGGGCTCTGGAAACACCATATATTTT	TRBV5-1	TRBD1	once	TRBJ1-3
CASSCVGRCLNTEAFF	TGTGCCAGCAGCTGCGTGGGGCGGTGCCTGAACACTGAAGCTTTCTTT	TRBV11-2	.	few	TRBJ1-1